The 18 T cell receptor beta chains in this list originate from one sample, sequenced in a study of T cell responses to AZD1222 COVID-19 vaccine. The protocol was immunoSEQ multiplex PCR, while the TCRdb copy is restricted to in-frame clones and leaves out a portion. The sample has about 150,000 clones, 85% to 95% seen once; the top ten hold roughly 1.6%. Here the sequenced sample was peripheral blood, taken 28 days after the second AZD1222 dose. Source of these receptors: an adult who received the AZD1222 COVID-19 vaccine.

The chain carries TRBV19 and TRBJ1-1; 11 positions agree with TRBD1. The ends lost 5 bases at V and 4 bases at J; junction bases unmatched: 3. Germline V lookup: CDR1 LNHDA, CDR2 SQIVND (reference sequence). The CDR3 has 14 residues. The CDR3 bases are TGTGCCAGTAGTTACGGGACAGGGGGCACTGAAGCTTTCTTT. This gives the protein CASSYGTGGTEAFF.

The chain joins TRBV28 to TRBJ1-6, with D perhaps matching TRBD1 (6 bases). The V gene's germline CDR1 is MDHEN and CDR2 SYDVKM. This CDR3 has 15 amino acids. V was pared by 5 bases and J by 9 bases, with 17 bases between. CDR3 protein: CASSAEVQGSSPLHF. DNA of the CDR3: TGTGCCAGCAGTGCGGAGGTACAGGGTTCTTCACCCCTCCACTTT.

CDR3 protein: CASSWGSYNEQFF. The CDR3 DNA reads TGTGCCAGCAGCTGGGGCTCCTACAATGAGCAGTTCTTC. The V and J genes are TRBV7-2 and TRBJ2-1; no definite D call. This CDR3 has 13 residues. Trimming pared 4 bases from V and 0 bases from J, leaving 4 bases between. From germline, CDR1 is SGHTA and CDR2 FQGNSA. Supplemented by reference TRBV7-2 and TRBJ2-1, the full variable domain reads GAGVSQSPSNKVTEKGKDVELRCDPISGHTALYWYRQSLGQGLEFLIYFQGNSAPDKSGLPSDRFSAERTGGSVSTLTIQRTQQEDSAVYLCASSWGSYNEQFFGPGTRLTVL.

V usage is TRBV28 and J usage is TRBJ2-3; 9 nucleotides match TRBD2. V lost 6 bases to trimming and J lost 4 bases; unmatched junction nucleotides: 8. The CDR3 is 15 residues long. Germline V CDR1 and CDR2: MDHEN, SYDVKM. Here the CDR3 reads CASRVTSGGSDTQYF. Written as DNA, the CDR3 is TGTGCCAGCAGGGTGACTAGCGGAGGATCAGATACGCAGTATTTT.

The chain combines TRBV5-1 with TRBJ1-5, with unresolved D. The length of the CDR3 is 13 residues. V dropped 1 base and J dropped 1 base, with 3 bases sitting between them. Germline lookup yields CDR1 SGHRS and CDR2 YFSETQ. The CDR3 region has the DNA TGCGCCAGCAGCTTGAACAGCAATCAGCCCCAGCATTTT. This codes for CASSLNSNQPQHF.

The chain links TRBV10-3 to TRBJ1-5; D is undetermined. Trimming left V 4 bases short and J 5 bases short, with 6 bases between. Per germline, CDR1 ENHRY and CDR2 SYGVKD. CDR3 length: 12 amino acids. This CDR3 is CAISGGDQPQHF. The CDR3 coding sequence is TGTGCCATCAGTGGGGGAGATCAGCCCCAGCATTTT.

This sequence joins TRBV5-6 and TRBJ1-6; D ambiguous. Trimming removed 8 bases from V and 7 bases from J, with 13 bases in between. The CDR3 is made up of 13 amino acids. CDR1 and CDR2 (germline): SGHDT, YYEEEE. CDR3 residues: CASQTGVNSPLHF. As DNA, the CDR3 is TGTGCCAGTCAGACGGGAGTCAATTCACCCCTCCACTTT.

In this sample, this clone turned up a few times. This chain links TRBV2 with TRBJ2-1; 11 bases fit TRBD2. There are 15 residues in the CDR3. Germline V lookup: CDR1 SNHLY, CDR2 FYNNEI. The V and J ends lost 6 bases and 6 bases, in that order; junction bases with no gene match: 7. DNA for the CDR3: TGTGCCAGCAGACCAACTAGCGGGAGTTTCAATGAGCAGTTCTTC. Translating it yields CASRPTSGSFNEQFF.

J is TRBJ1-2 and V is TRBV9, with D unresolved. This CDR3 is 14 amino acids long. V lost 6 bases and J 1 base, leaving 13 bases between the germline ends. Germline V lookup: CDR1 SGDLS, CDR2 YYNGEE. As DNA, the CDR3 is TGTGCCAGCACCCCAACAGATTTTAACTATGGCTACACCTTC. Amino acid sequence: CASTPTDFNYGYTF.

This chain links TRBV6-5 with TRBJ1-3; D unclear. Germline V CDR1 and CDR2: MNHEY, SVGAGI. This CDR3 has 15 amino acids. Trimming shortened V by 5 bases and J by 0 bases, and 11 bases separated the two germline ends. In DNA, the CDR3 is TGTGCCAGCAGTCCCTCCTTGAGCTCTGGAAACACCATATATTTT. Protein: CASSPSLSSGNTIYF.

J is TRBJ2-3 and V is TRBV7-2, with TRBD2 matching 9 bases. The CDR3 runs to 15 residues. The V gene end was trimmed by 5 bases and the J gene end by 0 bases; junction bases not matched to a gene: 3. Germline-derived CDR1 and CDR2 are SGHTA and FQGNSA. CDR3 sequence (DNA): TGTGCCAGCAGCAGAGCGGGGGGCAGCACAGATACGCAGTATTTT. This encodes CASSRAGGSTDTQYF.

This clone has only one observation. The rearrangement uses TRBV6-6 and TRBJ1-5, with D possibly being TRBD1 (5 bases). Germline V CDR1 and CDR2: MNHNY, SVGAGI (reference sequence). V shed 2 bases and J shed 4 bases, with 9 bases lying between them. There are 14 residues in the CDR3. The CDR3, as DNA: TGTGCCAGCAGTTACGTAGGGGCAAATCAGCCCCAGCATTTT. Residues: CASSYVGANQPQHF.

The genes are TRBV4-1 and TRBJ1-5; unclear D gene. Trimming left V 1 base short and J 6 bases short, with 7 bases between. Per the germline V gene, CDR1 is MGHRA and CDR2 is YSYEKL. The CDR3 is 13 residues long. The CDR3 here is CASSQGQLQPQHF. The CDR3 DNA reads TGCGCCAGCAGCCAAGGGCAGCTTCAGCCCCAGCATTTT.

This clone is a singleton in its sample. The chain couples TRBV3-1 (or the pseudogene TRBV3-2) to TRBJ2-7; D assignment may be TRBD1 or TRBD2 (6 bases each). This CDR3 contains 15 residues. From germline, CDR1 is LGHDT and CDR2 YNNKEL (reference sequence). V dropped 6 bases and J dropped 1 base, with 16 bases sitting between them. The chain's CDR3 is CASRRGGSPSYEQYF. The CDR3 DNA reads TGTGCCAGCAGGAGAGGGGGGAGCCCGTCCTACGAGCAGTACTTC.

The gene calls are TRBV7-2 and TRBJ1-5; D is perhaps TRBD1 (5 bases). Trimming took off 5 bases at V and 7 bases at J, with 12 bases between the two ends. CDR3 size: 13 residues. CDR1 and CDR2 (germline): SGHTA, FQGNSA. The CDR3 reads CASSDGHGQPQHF. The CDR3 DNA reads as TGTGCCAGCAGCGATGGACACGGGCAGCCCCAGCATTTT.

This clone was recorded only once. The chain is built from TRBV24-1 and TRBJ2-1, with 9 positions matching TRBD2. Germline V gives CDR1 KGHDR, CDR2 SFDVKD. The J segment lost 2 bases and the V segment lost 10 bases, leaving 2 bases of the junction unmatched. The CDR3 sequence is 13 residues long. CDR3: CATEREAYNEQFF. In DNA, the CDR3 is TGTGCCACGGAGCGGGAGGCCTACAATGAGCAGTTCTTC.

The CDR3: CASNPGGGTGRTQYF. The DNA of the CDR3 is TGTGCCAGCAATCCGGGGGGCGGAACCGGCCGGACCCAGTACTTC. The J gene is TRBJ2-5, the V gene TRBV28, with a weak D call TRBD2 (7 bases). The CDR3 length is 15 residues. CDR1 MDHEN and CDR2 SYDVKM come from the germline V gene. Deletions cut 7 bases from V and 7 bases from J, with 22 bases between.

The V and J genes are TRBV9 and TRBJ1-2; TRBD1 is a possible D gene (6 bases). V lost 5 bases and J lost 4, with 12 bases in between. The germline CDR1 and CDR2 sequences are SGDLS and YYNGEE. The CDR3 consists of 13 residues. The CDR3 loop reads CASRQGLGYGYTF. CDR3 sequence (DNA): TGTGCCAGCAGACAGGGACTAGGCTATGGCTACACCTTC.